A selection of T cell receptor beta chains follows, all from one sample in a study of identical twins. MiXCR was run by TCRdb on the 5' RACE reads, yielding one entry per CDR3 protein. This sample has 200,000 to 250,000 distinct CDR3 sequences; roughly an eighth occur once, and the top ten carry about 4.1%. This sample was also put to use in a study of yellow fever vaccine responses in identical twins.

Sequenced sample: memory (CD45RO+) T cells sorted from blood. Every receptor here comes from a woman between 18 and 30 years old in good health. Each CDR3 is given with its conserved first and last residue. A D gene is named only where the DNA matches it firmly. Rows may omit the clone size; those that give it use once, few, many or a size class.

>TRBJ2-2|TRBV28|few|TRBD2
TGTGCCAGCAGGTGGAGCCGGGAGGGGCCCGGGGAGCTGTTTTTT
CASRWSREGPGELFF
>TRBJ2-7|TRBV3-1|.|.
TGTGCCAGCAGCCAGTCTAGCGTTCCCTACGAGCAGTACTTC
CASSQSSVPYEQYF
>TRBJ2-3|TRBV5-1|.|.
TGCGCCAGCCGGCCCCTCCCAAGTTCAGATACGCAGTATTTT
CASRPLPSSDTQYF
>TRBJ2-7|TRBV3-1|few|.
TGTGCCAGCAGCCAGGAGGGACTCGGTTGGCAGTACTTC
CASSQEGLGWQYF
>TRBJ1-3|TRBV29-1|.|.
TGCAGCGTTGAAATAGCGGAACGTCGCTCTGGAAACACCATATATTTT
CSVEIAERRSGNTIYF
>TRBJ2-7|TRBV7-9|few|.
TGTGCCAGCAGCTTAAGCCTCGGGTCCCCCTACGAGCAGTACTTC
CASSLSLGSPYEQYF
>TRBJ2-7|TRBV29-1|few|.
TGCAGCGTGGCCCGGCAGGGAGGATCCTACGAGCAGTACTTC
CSVARQGGSYEQYF
>TRBJ2-3|TRBV20-1|few|.
TGCAGTGCTAGAGATCCGGACCGCACAGATACGCAGTATTTT
CSARDPDRTDTQYF
>TRBJ2-5|TRBV5-1|few|TRBD1
TGCGCCAGCAGCTCCGGACTCAGACAGGGAGAACAGACCCAGTACTTC
CASSSGLRQGEQTQYF
>TRBJ2-2|TRBV11-1|many|.
TGTGCCAGTTCCCCGGGCCCCGTGGGGGAGCTGTTTTTT
CASSPGPVGELFF
>TRBJ2-1|TRBV5-1|.|TRBD2
TGCGCCAGCAGCTCAGGGACTACTTACAATGAGCAGTTCTTC
CASSSGTTYNEQFF
>TRBJ2-2|TRBV5-1|few|TRBD1
TGCGCCAGCAGCCCAGGGGGCGCGAACACCGGGGAGCTGTTTTTT
CASSPGGANTGELFF
>TRBJ1-2|TRBV3-1|.|TRBD1
TGTGCCAGCAGCCGTACTGACAGGGGAGTACGTGAGAACTATGGCTACACCTTC
CASSRTDRGVRENYGYTF
>TRBJ1-4|TRBV6-6|few|.
TGTGCCAGCAGTTACGACAGCCCTACGAGACTGTTTTTT
CASSYDSPTRLFF
>TRBJ2-2|TRBV20-1|.|TRBD1
TGCAGTGCTACCTCGGGACAGTCGAACACCGGGGAGCTGTTTTTT
CSATSGQSNTGELFF
>TRBJ2-4|TRBV29-1|many|.
TGCAGCGTTTCGGGCGGAGGAGCCAAAAACATTCAGTACTTC
CSVSGGGAKNIQYF
>TRBJ1-1|TRBV12-3/TRBV12-4|few|.
TGTGCCAGCGGGGCAGGGGAAATCACTGAAGCTTTCTTT
CASGAGEITEAFF
>TRBJ1-2|TRBV5-1|many|.
TGCGCCAGCAGCTTCAACAGGGAACCAACGTCGGGCTACACCTTC
CASSFNREPTSGYTF
>TRBJ2-1|TRBV7-9|.|TRBD2
TGTGCCAGCAGCTTAGCGATGGGAGGGCTAAGGGACAATGAGCAGTTCTTC
CASSLAMGGLRDNEQFF
>TRBJ2-1|TRBV5-1|.|TRBD2
TGCGCCAGCAGCTCCCCGGGACTAGCGGCAGAGCAGTTCTTC
CASSSPGLAAEQFF
>TRBJ2-1|TRBV7-3|.|.
TGTGCCAGCAGCTTAAGGGCAGGGTCCGAGCAGTTCTTC
CASSLRAGSEQFF
>TRBJ2-5|TRBV7-9|few|.
TGTGCCAGCAGCTTCACACTCCAGGGTGGGGAGACCCAGTACTTC
CASSFTLQGGETQYF
>TRBJ2-1|TRBV7-9|.|TRBD2
TGTGCCAGCGGACAGGGACTAGCGGGAGGGCCCTGGGAGCAGTTCTTC
CASGQGLAGGPWEQFF
>TRBJ1-4|TRBV6-1|.|.
TGTGCCAGCAGTGCCACGGACAGTTTGAGGGAAAAACTGTTTTTT
CASSATDSLREKLFF
>TRBJ2-7|TRBV3-1|.|.
TGTGCCAGCAGCCGCGGCGCAGCGGGCACATGGTCGGGCGAGCAGTACTTC
CASSRGAAGTWSGEQYF
>TRBJ2-1|TRBV10-3|.|.
TGTGCGGCCGGGACGCCCTCCTACAATGAGCAGTTCTTC
CAAGTPSYNEQFF
>TRBJ2-7|TRBV7-2|.|TRBD2
TGTGCCAGCAGCGCGAGCGGGGGGGGGTACGAGCAGTACTTC
CASSASGGGYEQYF